This TCR beta chain was identified during a study of naive CD8 T cells in extremely preterm neonates (TCRdb year 2017). For the wider study: Sorted naive CD8+ T cells from four age groups (extremely preterm neonates, term neonates, young children and adults) were used in the study to compare TCRbeta CDR3 repertoires. What the study reported, not specific to this receptor: Compared with the older groups, preterm CDR3s were shorter and closer to germline, carrying fewer N additions and showing less junctional trimming. Preterm neonates had significantly lower iChao1 richness than all other age groups (p < 0.05) and an even clone distribution, indicating a less rich repertoire. Preterm neonates shared more CDR3 nucleotide sequences (2.7%) than term neonates (roughly 0.4%), young children (roughly 0.03%) and adults (about 0.01%). Prospective longitudinal studies of preterm and term neonates were called for by the authors so that T cell development could be tracked within individuals. Among the limitations the authors pointed out were a small sample size and productive template counts that varied across preterm samples.

About this clone: Its binding antigen is unknown. Base qualities are not recorded, but no much larger clone differs from it by a single base.

About five elective full-term cesarean deliveries at roughly 37-42 weeks of gestation, with no labor and no rupture of membranes, were the source of the term cord blood. The study left out pregnancies involving fetal demise, active maternal HSV infection or known maternal HIV infection. A FACSAria III cell sorter was used to sort live, Annexin V-negative naive CD8+ T cells (CD3+CD8+CD45RA+CCR7+). Each sample yielded roughly 19,000 to 110,000 sorted naive CD8+ T cells. Preassembled standardized sampling kits were used to collect mixed venous-arterial cord blood. Cord blood was kept at room temperature and processed within 4 hours of collection. Mononuclear cells were isolated from diluted blood by Ficoll-Paque density gradient centrifugation. Before sorting, mononuclear cells were cryopreserved in about 10% DMSO plus 90% FBS and kept long term at -150 degrees C. Annexin V and antibodies against CD3, CD8, CCR7 and CD45RA were used to stain the thawed cells. The DNeasy Blood and Tissue Kit was used to extract genomic DNA from sorted cell pellets that had been snap-frozen.

TCRbeta CDR3 regions were amplified from genomic DNA by a two-step, bias-controlled multiplex PCR. Primers specific for every TRBV and TRBJ gene segment were used in the multiplex PCR. The immunoSEQ Assay was used to generate TCRbeta repertoire data. For the original study's pipeline: To merge closely related sequences, reads went through filtering and clustering using a relative-frequency ratio and a modified nearest-neighbor algorithm. IMGT annotation was followed for the assignment of V, D and J genes to CDR3 sequences. Template counts were quantified against synthetic TCR CDR3 analog sequences and normalized for PCR amplification bias. Only unique productive sequences, defined as in-frame CDR3 sequences without stop codons, were included in the analyses. Clonality, defined as 1 minus Pielou's evenness, and iChao1 richness were computed with the immunoSEQ Analyzer software. Depending on the Shapiro-Wilk normality results, either Student's t-test or a non-parametric test was run in JMP for statistical testing. TCRdb's version of the immuneACCESS table is confined to in-frame rearrangements and falls short of the full clone set. An unresolved V gene accounts for under half of the shortfall where checked; the remainder is of unknown origin. That table furnishes V, J and clone size, whereas the DNA furnished D and trimming. Across this sample there are approximately 4,600 clones, with 95% to 98% seen only once. Jointly, the top ten make up about 0.5% of the sample.

This sequence was found in a newborn in good health. Source material: naive CD8+ T cells from cord blood.

The DNA sequence follows: TGTGCCAGCAGCTTAACGACCCGGGGCACAGATACGCAGTATTTT. Its amino acids are CASSLTTRGTDTQYF. The sequence joins TRBV7-8 to TRBJ2-3; the D gene assignment is ambiguous. CDR1 and CDR2 were assigned from the germline V gene as SGHVS and FQNEAQ. The CDR3 goes from the cysteine to the phenylalanine over 15 residues. The only DNA kept is the CDR3, 45 bases in frame from the first base. Deletion took 2 bases off V and 1 base off J, with a span of 10 bases between the germline ends.